Given below is one T cell receptor (beta chain) in context. The source of the sample is a study of control samples from healthy donors and cancer patients. Only in-frame clones appear in the TCRdb table, and some are missing; sequencing was by immunoSEQ multiplex PCR. Here the sample spans fewer than 110,000 clones, more than 85% being singletons. Deletions cut 2 bases from V and 5 bases from J, with 15 bases between. Germline CDR1 and CDR2: MNHNS and SASEGT. The CDR3 is 15 amino acids. V is TRBV6-1 and J is TRBJ2-5; D may match TRBD1 or TRBD2 (6 bases each). This sequence originates from a young man in good health. The sequencing input was blood. CDR3 residues: CASSERMGGGETQYF. The CDR3 bases are TGTGCCAGCAGTGAAAGGATGGGGGGCGGGGAGACCCAGTACTTC.